These T cell receptor beta chains were read from a single sample in a study of T cell repertoires in cytomegalovirus infection. Each CDR3 protein is one row after TCRdb ran MiXCR on the reads. The sample carries 450,000 to 650,000 distinct CDR3 sequences, about a quarter recorded once. The material sequenced was PBMCs. These receptors were collected from a human donor in good health (CMV status not recorded). Some clones in this sample may be carry-over from other donors' samples. Both conserved end residues are part of each CDR3. Fields, in order: J gene, V gene, CDR3 protein.

TRBJ2-5 TRBV7-6 CASSLRTTRLPGLAGGDQETQYF
TRBJ1-2 TRBV19 CASTLRTGGSYGYTF
TRBJ2-1 TRBV5-1 CASSGGTSNSYNEQFF
TRBJ1-3 TRBV28 CASSSTTGGHF
TRBJ1-1 TRBV28 CASSFHRVRTEAFF
TRBJ1-1 TRBV6-2/TRBV6-3 CASSQYRGGQTEAFF
TRBJ1-3 TRBV20-1 CSASLPDRGRTGNTIYF
TRBJ1-2 TRBV12-3/TRBV12-4 CASSFGIRSNYGYTF
TRBJ2-1 TRBV12-3/TRBV12-4 CASSLAGTAYNEQFF
TRBJ2-3 TRBV7-2 CASSFSGRAYTDTQYF
TRBJ1-4 TRBV6-5 CASSYEGSKNEKLFF
TRBJ1-1 TRBV4-1 CASSPGGPLNTEAFF
TRBJ2-3 TRBV12-3/TRBV12-4 CASSLAKAGLATDTQYF
TRBJ2-1 TRBV19 CASTVEGGAYNEQFF
TRBJ2-1 TRBV7-2 CASSEDRGRNDEQFF
TRBJ2-5 TRBV2 CASSGVETQYF
TRBJ2-7 TRBV5-1 CASSVGLAGTFSSYEQYF
TRBJ1-1 TRBV7-2 CASSEDRAPHTEAFF
TRBJ1-2 TRBV9 CASSVAAQGPYGYTF
TRBJ2-5 TRBV15 CATRGWGQGMETQYF
TRBJ2-1 TRBV10-2 CASSEIVNNEQFF
TRBJ2-1 TRBV20-1 CSARDLSSGPSGQFF
TRBJ1-2 TRBV7-2 CASSVSEGGWTGFNYGYTF
TRBJ2-2 TRBV7-3 CASSLEGLDTGELFF
TRBJ2-1 TRBV7-2 CASSLTVSGKRANNEQFF
TRBJ2-7 TRBV6-6 CASSYENRRLSNEQYF
TRBJ2-2 TRBV7-2 CASSSPTSRGTGELFF
TRBJ2-2 TRBV5-6 CASSPTAGKTGELFF
TRBJ2-7 TRBV7-2 CASSYRTGLASLQAYEQYF
TRBJ2-1 TRBV27 CASTPGGQGTNEQFF
TRBJ2-1 TRBV5-1 CASSPPGQGAPTYNEQFF
TRBJ2-5 TRBV4-1 CASSQGGLAGLGETQYF
TRBJ1-2 TRBV28 CASILWPGVNYGYTF
TRBJ1-3 TRBV20-1 CSAFGTDKFSGNTIYF
TRBJ2-5 TRBV7-2 CASSLRPAGVGETQYF
TRBJ1-2 TRBV6-6 CASSYSDQRYGYTF
TRBJ2-5 TRBV7-3 CASSLWGTEEETQYF
TRBJ2-1 TRBV7-9 CASSPDASDWPNEQFF
TRBJ1-1 TRBV20-1 CSASRGVMNTEAFF
TRBJ1-2 TRBV7-2 CASSFDPTYGYTF
TRBJ2-1 TRBV14 CASSQGLAGGPSYNEQFF
TRBJ1-1 TRBV7-3 CASSPGTGTTEAFF
TRBJ1-1 TRBV12-3/TRBV12-4 CASSFGGLNTEAFF
TRBJ2-1 TRBV3-1 CASSQDGRRGNEQFF
TRBJ2-3 TRBV7-2 CASSRNQRSSTDTQYF
TRBJ2-1 TRBV7-8 CASSGPGQPGGRQFF
TRBJ1-1 TRBV19 CASMPLFRQHHTEAFF
TRBJ1-3 TRBV7-2 CASSERWRAPGNTIYF
TRBJ2-7 TRBV29-1 CSVGLAGGGSYEQYF
TRBJ2-3 TRBV19 CASSKTSGRSADTQYF
TRBJ2-7 TRBV6-6 CASTRSSGTANEQYF
TRBJ2-1 TRBV6-1 CASKGREGRYEQFF
TRBJ2-2 TRBV20-1 CSAPGLAGGPGGELFF
TRBJ2-3 TRBV12-3/TRBV12-4 CASSRSGRGDTQYF
TRBJ2-7 TRBV4-3 CASSQGTGSSYEQYF